This TCR beta chain was captured in a study of T-cell reconstitution after alpha-beta-depleted transplantation in children listed by TCRdb under 2016. Looking at the study overall: The study quantitatively tracked T-cell immune reconstitution after TCRalphabeta/CD19-depleted allogeneic hematopoietic cell transplantation in children using TCR repertoire profiling.

The CDR3 runs 15 amino acids, cysteine and phenylalanine included. Only CDR3 DNA is held: 45 bases, read in frame from base 1. The germline V gene encodes CDR1 SNHLY and CDR2 FYNNEI. Between the V and J ends, shortened by 5 bases and 5 bases respectively, the junction contains 13 bases. This clonotype showed up just a few times. This receptor's antigen is unknown. Base-call qualities are not available, and no considerably larger clone is one nucleotide away. Library construction relied on PCR. The sequencing machine was an Illumina HiSeq 2500. Molecular barcoding was employed in the preparation of TCR libraries, with unique molecular identifiers being used to normalize TCRbeta repertoire quantification. The public reads were reprocessed in TCRdb via fastp at Q25 and MiXCR, keeping in-frame beta chains. When rows share a CDR3 protein, they turn into one entry using the most common DNA and genes. The sample profile shows a few hundred thousand distinct CDR3 sequences; under 13% of them were found once. Of the sample, approximately 5% is held by the ten largest clones.

This clonotype originated in a human donor who donated a stem cell graft to a child with acute myeloid leukemia. Recombination joined TRBV2 with TRBJ1-6; no confident D gene assignment can be made. Sequences were derived from PBMCs from the stem cell graft donor, sampled from the stem cell graft. CDR3 protein: CASSQSGPNNSPLHF. The DNA is TGTGCCAGCAGTCAATCCGGGCCCAATAATTCACCCCTCCACTTT.